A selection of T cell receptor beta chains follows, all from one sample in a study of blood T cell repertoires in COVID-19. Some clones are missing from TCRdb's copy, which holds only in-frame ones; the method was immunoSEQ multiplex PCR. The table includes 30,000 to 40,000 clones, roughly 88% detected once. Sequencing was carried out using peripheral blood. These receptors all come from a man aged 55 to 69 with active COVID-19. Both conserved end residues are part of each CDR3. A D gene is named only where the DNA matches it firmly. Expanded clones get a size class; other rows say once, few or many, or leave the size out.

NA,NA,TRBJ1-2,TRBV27,CASSPTEQGGYGYTF,TGTGCCAGCAGTCCAACGGAACAGGGTGGTTACGGCTACACCTTC
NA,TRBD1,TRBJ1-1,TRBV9,CASSVNRGITEAFF,TGTGCCAGCAGCGTGAACAGGGGTATCACTGAAGCTTTCTTT
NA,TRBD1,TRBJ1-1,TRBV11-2,CASSASGQSGTEAFF,TGTGCCAGCAGCGCTTCGGGACAGTCTGGTACTGAAGCTTTCTTT
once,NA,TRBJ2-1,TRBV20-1,CSASRGYNEQFF,TGCAGTGCTAGTCGGGGCTACAATGAGCAGTTCTTC
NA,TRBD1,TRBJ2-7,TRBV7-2,CASSPSRTGGGGEQYF,TGTGCCAGCAGCCCCTCTCGGACAGGGGGCGGGGGCGAGCAGTACTTC
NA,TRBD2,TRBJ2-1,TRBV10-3,CAIGGAGEQFF,TGTGCCATCGGTGGAGCGGGAGAGCAGTTCTTC
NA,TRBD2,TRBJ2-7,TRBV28,CASRKGLAGLYEQYF,TGTGCCAGCAGGAAAGGACTAGCGGGCCTATACGAGCAGTACTTC
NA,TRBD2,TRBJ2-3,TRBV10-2,CASSTTSVGTDTQYF,TGCGCCAGCAGTACGACTAGCGTGGGCACAGATACGCAGTATTTT
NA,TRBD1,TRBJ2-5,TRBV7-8,CASSLGQGRVKTQYF,TGTGCCAGCAGCTTAGGACAGGGGCGCGTAAAGACCCAGTACTTC
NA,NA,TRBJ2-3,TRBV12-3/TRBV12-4,CASSLVLTDTQYF,TGTGCCAGCAGTTTGGTACTTACAGATACGCAGTATTTT
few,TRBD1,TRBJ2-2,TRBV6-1,CASSENPGQGPGELFF,TGTGCCAGCAGTGAAAACCCGGGACAGGGGCCCGGGGAGCTGTTTTTT
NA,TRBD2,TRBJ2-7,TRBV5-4,CASSLGTSGSDEQYF,TGTGCCAGCAGCCTCGGGACTAGCGGGAGTGACGAGCAGTACTTC
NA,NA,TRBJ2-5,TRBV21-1,CASSKEGVGTQYF,TGTGCCAGCAGCAAAGAGGGGGTTGGGACCCAGTACTTC
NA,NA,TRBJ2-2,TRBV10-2,CASSGPTIGAKYTGELFF,TGCGCCAGCAGCGGACCTACTATAGGGGCGAAATACACCGGGGAGCTGTTTTTT
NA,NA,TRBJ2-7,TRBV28,CASRGLSEQYF,TGTGCCAGCAGGGGCTTGAGTGAGCAGTACTTC
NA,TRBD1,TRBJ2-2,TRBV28,CASRRDRDRGPPLLNTGELFF,TGTGCCAGCAGACGGGATCGGGACAGGGGGCCCCCACTCCTAAACACCGGGGAGCTGTTTTTT
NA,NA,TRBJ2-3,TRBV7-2,CASTPRVGVDTQYF,TGTGCCAGCACCCCGCGGGTGGGAGTAGATACGCAGTATTTT
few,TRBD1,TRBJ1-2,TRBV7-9,CASSLDRGQDGYTF,TGTGCCAGCAGCTTAGACAGGGGTCAAGATGGCTACACCTTC
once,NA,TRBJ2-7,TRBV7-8,CASSFSQGPYEQYF,TGTGCCAGCAGCTTTTCGCAGGGTCCCTACGAGCAGTACTTC
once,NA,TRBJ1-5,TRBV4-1,CASSQDDSSNQPQHF,TGCGCCAGCAGCCAGGATGACAGTAGCAATCAGCCCCAGCATTTT
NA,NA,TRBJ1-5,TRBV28,CASTKYLNQPQHF,TGTGCCAGTACTAAATACCTGAATCAGCCCCAGCATTTT
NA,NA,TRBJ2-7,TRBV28,CASSRAGSSYEQYF,TGTGCCAGCTCACGGGCTGGGAGCTCCTACGAGCAGTACTTC
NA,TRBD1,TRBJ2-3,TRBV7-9,CASSLVAGQDTDTQYF,TGTGCCAGCAGCTTAGTTGCGGGACAGGACACAGATACGCAGTATTTT
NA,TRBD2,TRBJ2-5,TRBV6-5,CASSFSGRRETQYF,TGTGCCAGCAGTTTTAGCGGGAGGAGAGAGACCCAGTACTTC
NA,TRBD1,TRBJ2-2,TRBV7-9,CASSPSEGTGYTGELFF,TGTGCCAGCAGCCCCTCGGAGGGGACAGGGTACACCGGGGAGCTGTTTTTT
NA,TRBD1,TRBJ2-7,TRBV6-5,CASSYRDRVYEQYF,TGTGCCAGCAGCTACCGGGACAGGGTCTACGAGCAGTACTTC
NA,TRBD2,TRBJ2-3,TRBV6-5,CASSSLAGGGTDTQYF,TGTGCCAGCAGTTCACTAGCGGGAGGGGGCACAGATACGCAGTATTTT
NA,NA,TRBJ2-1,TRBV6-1,CASSEGTGIDVQFF,TGTGCCAGCAGTGAAGGTACAGGCATTGATGTGCAGTTCTTC
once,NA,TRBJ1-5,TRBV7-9,CASSQASAGGSQPQHF,TGTGCCAGCAGCCAAGCATCGGCGGGGGGCAGTCAGCCCCAGCATTTT
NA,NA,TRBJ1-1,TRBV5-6,CASSSGQNTEAFF,TGTGCCAGCAGCTCGGGACAGAACACTGAAGCTTTCTTT
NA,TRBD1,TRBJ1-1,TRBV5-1,CASRTTGAATEAFF,TGCGCCAGCAGGACGACAGGGGCCGCCACTGAAGCTTTCTTT
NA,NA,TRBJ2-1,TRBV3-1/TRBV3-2,CASSQEIRSEQFF,TGTGCCAGCAGCCAAGAGATCCGTAGTGAGCAGTTCTTC
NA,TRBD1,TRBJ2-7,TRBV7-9,CASTGPGDRGPIGGYEQYF,TGTGCCAGCACTGGCCCCGGGGACAGGGGGCCGATTGGGGGCTACGAGCAGTACTTC
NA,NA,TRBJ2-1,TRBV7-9,CASSLGAGTRNNEQFF,TGTGCCAGCAGCTTAGGGGCTGGGACACGAAACAATGAGCAGTTCTTC
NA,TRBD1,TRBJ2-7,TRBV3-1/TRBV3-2,CASSLLSGTGSYEQYF,TGTGCCAGCAGCCTCCTCTCTGGGACAGGCTCCTACGAGCAGTACTTC
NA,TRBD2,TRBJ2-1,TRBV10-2,CASRWGLAGGTGEQFF,TGCGCCAGCAGATGGGGACTAGCGGGAGGGACGGGTGAGCAGTTCTTC
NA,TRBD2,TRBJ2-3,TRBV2,CASRRTSGRVDTQYF,TGTGCCAGCAGGAGGACTAGCGGGAGGGTAGATACGCAGTATTTT
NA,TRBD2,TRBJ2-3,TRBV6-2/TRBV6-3,CASSYDSGTSTDTQYF,TGTGCCAGCAGTTACGATAGCGGGACGAGCACAGATACGCAGTATTTT
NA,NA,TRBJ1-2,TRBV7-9,CASSFPLVENYGYTF,TGTGCCAGCAGCTTCCCATTGGTGGAGAACTATGGCTACACCTTC
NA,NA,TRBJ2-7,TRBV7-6,CASSLARSTSEQYF,TGTGCCAGCAGCTTAGCGCGGTCGACTAGCGAGCAGTACTTC
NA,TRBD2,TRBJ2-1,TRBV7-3,CASSLSREDEQFF,TGTGCCAGCAGCTTAAGTCGGGAGGATGAGCAGTTCTTC
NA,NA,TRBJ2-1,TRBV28,CASTGDFSYNEQFF,TGTGCCAGCACCGGGGACTTTTCCTACAATGAGCAGTTCTTC
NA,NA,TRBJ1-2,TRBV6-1,CASSEVYVSSNYGYTF,TGTGCCAGCAGTGAAGTGTATGTCAGTTCTAACTATGGCTACACCTTC
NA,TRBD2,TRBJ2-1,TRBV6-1,CASSGLAAISYNEQFF,TGTGCCAGCAGTGGACTAGCGGCCATATCCTACAATGAGCAGTTCTTC
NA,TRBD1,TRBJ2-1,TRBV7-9,CASSLDWTGGHNEQFF,TGTGCCAGCAGCTTAGACTGGACAGGGGGCCACAATGAGCAGTTCTTC
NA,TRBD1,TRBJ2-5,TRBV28,CASSAPGTGGRETQYF,TGTGCCAGCAGTGCCCCGGGAACAGGGGGCAGAGAGACCCAGTACTTC
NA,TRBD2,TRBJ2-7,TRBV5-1,CASSLWAGGNEQYF,TGCGCCAGCAGCTTGTGGGCGGGGGGCAACGAGCAGTACTTC
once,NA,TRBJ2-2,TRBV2,CASRPGENTGELFF,TGTGCCAGCCGCCCAGGGGAAAACACCGGGGAGCTGTTTTTT
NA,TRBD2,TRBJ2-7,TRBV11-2,CASSLVLAGGVYEQYF,TGTGCCAGCAGCTTAGTTCTAGCGGGAGGGGTGTACGAGCAGTACTTC
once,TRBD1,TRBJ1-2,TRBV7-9,CASSLVQGANYGYTF,TGTGCCAGCAGCTTAGTACAGGGGGCCAACTATGGCTACACCTTC
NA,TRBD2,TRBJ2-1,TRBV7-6,CASATSGRVHNEQFF,TGTGCCAGCGCAACTAGCGGGAGAGTACACAATGAGCAGTTCTTC
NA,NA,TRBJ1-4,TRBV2,CASTVEATTNEKLFF,TGTGCCAGCACCGTCGAGGCGACAACTAATGAAAAACTGTTTTTT
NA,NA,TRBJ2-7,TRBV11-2,CASSLVYRTYEQYF,TGTGCCAGCAGCTTAGTTTACAGAACCTACGAGCAGTACTTC